The following is a T cell receptor (beta chain) sequence with its context. This clone's antigen is unknown. No much larger clonotype is one base removed from it; base qualities were not supplied. The data stem from a study of shared clonotypes between healthy human individuals (dated by TCRdb to the early 2020s). With respect to the entire study: The cohort included three men and two women between 18 and 49 years of age. For each donor, three plates each were used for CD4 naive and CD4 memory, two plates were used for CD8 naive, and one plate was used for CD8 memory. To estimate repertoire size and how much clonotype sharing occurs between individuals, the study deeply sequenced the blood TCR repertoires of about 5 healthy adults. Libraries were prepared and TCR repertoires were sequenced by different laboratories using diverse techniques, in order to increase sequencing depth and limit assay-specific biases. Per donor, leukapheresis produced somewhere between about 0.94 and 9.5 billion PBMCs.

CD8 naive samples were obtained by positive selection for CCR7 among CD45RO-negative cells, yielding a CD45RA+CCR7+ population from which TemRA cells were excluded. Donors were healthy HIV-negative adults with no recently reported acute infections or vaccinations. Every donor was a Caucasian adult living in Nashville, Tennessee, USA. Blood was collected by leukapheresis, and PBMCs were isolated by Ficoll-Histopaque density gradient centrifugation and then cryopreserved in liquid nitrogen vapor phase. Analytical flow cytometry was used to check the purity and quantity of each magnetically sorted T cell population. Genomic DNA was isolated from every sorted fraction and measured by UV absorbance on a Nanodrop 2000c. Using the deep immunoSEQ assay, TCR CDR3 regions were amplified from genomic DNA by multiplex PCR. Genomic DNA extracted from each cell subset was distributed evenly over all wells of several immunoSEQ 96-well plates, and each plate served as one replicate. Each replicate PCR for sorted subsets received about 220 ng genomic DNA, equal to about 30,000 T cell genomes. Purified libraries were quantified with a Qubit 3.0 fluorometer, sized on a Bioanalyzer 2100, and re-quantified with the KAPA Library Quantification kit. A separate single-read 150-cycle Illumina NextSeq 550 flow cell was used to sequence each immunoSEQ 96-well plate. The authors' analysis ran thus. The immunoSEQ output contained only junctional sequences without quality scores, so filtering could not match that applied to full-length reads. To assign V/J genes and CDR3, sequences were annotated using PyIR, a Python wrapper for IgBLAST v1.9, with IMGT germline references. Reads were filtered out if the reads had weak V/J assignments (E-value above 1e-6), no CDR3, stop codons, out-of-frame junctions, or ambiguous translated residues. V3J clonotypes were defined by identical inferred V gene, J gene, and CDR3 amino acid sequence. To compute the percentage overlap between repertoires, the number of shared unique clonotypes was divided by the size of the smaller repertoire. RTK rarefaction, the Chao1 estimator, and Recon v2.1 estimates of unobserved clonotypes were used to assess repertoire richness. For all TCRbeta clonotypes obtained by the gDNA method from four donors, generation probabilities were computed with OLGA. This immuneACCESS table, as held by TCRdb, lists in-frame sequences with V and J called but not all clones. Of the missing ones, under half trace to an unresolved V gene in checked studies; the others have no known cause. V and J calls and clone size are as listed in that table; D and trimming were resolved from the DNA. The sample table contains around 650,000 clones; only one count was recorded for roughly 96% of them. Of the sample, less than 0.13% is held by the ten largest clones.

Summary of the overall study and its limitations: When four donors were compared, the shared fraction of clonotypes was about 5% for naive CD4, approximately 3.3% for naive CD8, 2.3% for memory CD4, and 0.4% for memory CD8. Even with the large sequencing depth, rarefaction of the sorted-subset datasets indicated that sequencing was incomplete. Pairwise subsampling led to the expectation that sequencing depth would affect the degree of clonotype sharing among donors. Estimated clonotype richness was generally larger for naive than for memory subsets. The small number of donors limited the genetic and exposure-history diversity represented. Compared with non-shared clonotypes, clonotypes shared by all four sorted-subset donors had higher generation probabilities. Sampling was restricted to blood, and TCR repertoires in tissue are likely to differ from TCR repertoires in blood.

The germline V gene sets CDR1 to MGHDK and CDR2 to SYGVNS. Germline trimming amounts to 6 bases on V and 6 bases on J, with 5 as the count of junction bases outside the gene matches. Taken from cysteine to phenylalanine, the CDR3 has 13 residues. Only the CDR3 region is kept as DNA, spanning 39 bases read in frame from base 1. The receptor comes from a woman in her twenties or thirties in good health. Rearrangement joined TRBV25-1 to TRBJ2-7; TRBD2 aligns with 10 central bases. Sequences were obtained from naive CD8+ T cells sorted from blood. This sample's cell subset or site label indicates: CD45RA+CCR7+. CDR3 reads: CASRQREGLEQYF. The nucleotide sequence is given as TGTGCCAGCAGACAGCGGGAGGGCCTCGAGCAGTACTTC.